Listed here are 27 T cell receptor beta chains from one sample, sequenced in a study of CD8 T cells in Susac syndrome. Random hexamers served to reverse transcribe roughly 0.5 to 1 ug RNA. One entry per CDR3 protein, called by TCRdb with MiXCR from the immunoSEQ multiplex PCR reads. The sample consists of 200,000 to 250,000 distinct CDR3 sequences, about 93% of them appearing once. The sequenced sample consisted of CD4+ T cells from PBMCs. The source is a human donor with multiple sclerosis.

The V call is TRBV5-4, the J call TRBJ1-1, with D perhaps TRBD1 (5 bases). The CDR3 runs to 16 residues. Trimming left V 0 bases short and J 6 bases short, with 18 bases between. The germline V gene has CDR1 SGHNT and CDR2 YYREEE (reference sequence). The CDR3 nucleotides read TGTGCCAGCAGCTTGGGATCTTTGGGGCGAGGGGCTGAAGCTTTCTTT. Amino acids: CASSLGSLGRGAEAFF.

The chain's CDR3 is CAISEGFQETQYF. CDR3 DNA sequence: TGTGCCATCAGTGAGGGCTTTCAAGAGACCCAGTACTTC. The V and J genes are TRBV10-3 and TRBJ2-5; D remains unclear. Between the trimmed V and J ends, which lost 2 bases and 2 bases, there was a span of 6 bases. This CDR3 comprises 13 residues. Looked up from germline, CDR1 is ENHRY and CDR2 is SYGVKD.

In this sample, this clonotype turned up once. The gene calls are TRBV12-5 and TRBJ1-1; D unresolved. Trimming cost V 0 bases and J 5 bases, with 16 bases left between them. CDR3 length: 16 residues. CDR1 is LGHNT and CDR2 is FRNRAP in the germline V gene. The CDR3 region has the DNA TGTGCTAGTGGTTTGGTGGTGGCTCGAAGTAGTACTGAAGCTTTCTTT. Residues: CASGLVVARSSTEAFF.

This clonotype turned up a few times. This chain joins TRBV19 and TRBJ1-5, with 7 positions matching TRBD1. CDR1 LNHDA and CDR2 SQIVND come from the germline V gene (reference sequence). This CDR3 has 15 amino acids. Trimming cost V 5 bases and J 4 bases; bases outside gene matches: 8. DNA of the CDR3: TGTGCCAGTAGTCCGGGACAGTCTCCAAATCAGCCCCAGCATTTT. Its translation: CASSPGQSPNQPQHF.

The rearrangement uses TRBV3-1 and TRBJ1-2; 9 bases agree with TRBD1. V lost 3 bases to trimming and J lost 7 bases; unmatched junction nucleotides: 9. Germline values: CDR1 LGHDT, CDR2 YNNKEL (reference sequence). This CDR3 comprises 15 residues. In DNA form, the CDR3 reads TGTGCCAGCAGCCAGGAAGGGACAGGGATGCGTGGCTACACCTTC. Its protein is CASSQEGTGMRGYTF.

The chain couples TRBV4-1 to TRBJ2-1; D is unclear. Trimming left V 0 bases short and J 9 bases short, with 9 bases between. Germline CDR1 and CDR2: MGHRA and YSYEKL. The CDR3 consists of 13 residues. CDR3 DNA: TGCGCCAGCAGCCAAGATCTAAAGGGTGAGCAGTTCTTC. Protein product: CASSQDLKGEQFF.

The chain has TRBV7-9 and TRBJ2-7, with D possibly TRBD2 on 5 matching bases. Looked up from germline, CDR1 is SEHNR and CDR2 is FQNEAQ (reference sequence). The V end was cut by 5 bases, the J end by 7 bases, with 12 bases between. This CDR3 comprises 12 residues. In DNA form, the CDR3 reads TGTGCCAGCAGCCCCCGAGAGGGAGAGCAGTACTTC. It yields the protein CASSPREGEQYF.

The CDR3 sequence: CASIPDGNSPLHF. CDR3 bases: TGTGCCAGCATCCCGGACGGTAATTCACCCCTCCACTTT. This chain links TRBV28 with TRBJ1-6; D is ambiguous. Germline CDR1 is MDHEN and CDR2 is SYDVKM. V dropped 7 bases and J dropped 6 bases, with 10 bases sitting between them. This CDR3 has 13 residues.

The chain has TRBV24-1 and TRBJ2-5, with 8 nucleotides matching TRBD1. The CDR3 totals 16 residues. J lost 4 bases, V lost 4 bases, and 10 bases had no gene match. Germline CDR1 reads KGHDR; CDR2 reads SFDVKD. In nucleotides, the CDR3 is TGTGCCACCAGTGACCTCACAGGGGGAGGTAGAGAGACCCAGTACTTC. This encodes CATSDLTGGGRETQYF.

The chain links TRBV27 to TRBJ2-7, with D tentatively TRBD1 or TRBD2 (5 bases each). From germline, CDR1 is MNHEY and CDR2 SMNVEV (reference sequence). With 6 bases removed from V and 3 bases from J, the gap between germline ends came to 18 bases. This CDR3 spans 15 amino acids. CDR3 sequence: CASSNMGVDNYEQYF. In nucleotides, the CDR3 is TGTGCCAGCAGCAACATGGGGGTGGACAACTACGAGCAGTACTTC.

The chain couples TRBV3-1 to TRBJ1-1, with 8 bases identical to TRBD1. With 2 bases clipped from V and 9 bases from J, the junction kept 8 bases outside the gene matches. CDR3 length: 14 residues. Germline V gene lookup returns CDR1 LGHDT and CDR2 YNNKEL (reference sequence). CDR3 protein: CASSQTGQGLQAFF. CDR3 DNA sequence: TGTGCCAGCAGCCAAACCGGACAGGGACTACAAGCTTTCTTT.

This clonotype appeared a few times. The J gene is TRBJ2-1, the V gene TRBV19, with D uncertain. Between the trimmed V and J ends, which lost 4 bases and 7 bases, there was a span of 5 bases. The germline V gene encodes CDR1 LNHDA and CDR2 SQIVND (reference sequence). The CDR3 has 11 amino acids. CDR3: CASSNLNEQFF. CDR3 coding DNA: TGTGCCAGTAGTAACCTGAATGAGCAGTTCTTC.

Here the CDR3 reads CASSLGLAGATGDTQYF. CDR3 sequence (DNA): TGTGCCAGCAGCCTGGGACTAGCGGGGGCCACCGGGGATACGCAGTATTTT. The chain has TRBV3-1 and TRBJ2-3; 14 bases line up with TRBD2. Germline loops: CDR1 LGHDT, CDR2 YNNKEL (reference sequence). J lost 6 bases, V lost 4 bases, and 9 bases had no gene match. The CDR3 runs 17 residues.

This chain's CDR3 is CAIRDRETYGYTF. Written as DNA, the CDR3 is TGTGCCATCCGAGACAGGGAAACCTATGGCTACACCTTC. The chain couples TRBV10-3 to TRBJ1-2, with 7 bases that match TRBD1. Germline loops: CDR1 ENHRY, CDR2 SYGVKD. The V segment lost 8 bases and the J segment 4 bases; nucleotides outside the gene matches: 7. The CDR3 is made up of 13 amino acids.

In this sample, this clonotype turned up a few times. J is TRBJ1-3 and V is TRBV23-1; D might be TRBD1 (6 bases). TRBV23-1 is an ORF for which the function is uncertain. Trimming took off 2 bases at V and 4 bases at J, with 15 bases between the two ends. The CDR3 sequence is 16 residues long. The CDR3 DNA follows: TGCGCCAGCAGTCAAGATCTCAGGGGAAGAGGAAACACCATATATTTT. It is translated as CASSQDLRGRGNTIYF.

The rearrangement uses TRBV5-6 and TRBJ1-4, with TRBD1 identical over 8 bases. CDR1 is SGHDT and CDR2 is YYEEEE in the germline V gene. CDR3 length: 16 amino acids. V was clipped by 4 bases and J by 5 bases; unmatched bases: 10. This CDR3 reads CASSQRGQGENEKLFF. In nucleotides, the CDR3 is TGTGCCAGCAGCCAGCGCGGACAGGGAGAGAATGAAAAACTGTTTTTT.

This chain uses TRBV5-4 with TRBJ2-2, with a possible D match to TRBD1 (7 bases). The V gene lost 0 bases and the J gene lost 4 bases, with 16 bases spanning the gap. Germline CDR1 is SGHNT and CDR2 is YYREEE (reference sequence). CDR3 size: 17 residues. The CDR3 loop is CASSLVGGGLVTGELFF. CDR3 DNA: TGTGCCAGCAGCTTGGTAGGAGGGGGCTTGGTCACCGGGGAGCTGTTTTTT.

The chain links TRBV11-3 to TRBJ2-1; tentative D call: TRBD2 (6 bases). From germline, CDR1 is SGHNT and CDR2 YENEEA. V shed 6 bases and J shed 12 bases, with 15 bases lying between them. The CDR3 extends over 12 amino acids. The CDR3 spells CASRGTTGGQFF. As DNA, the CDR3 is TGTGCCAGCAGAGGGACCACCGGGGGGCAGTTCTTC.

The V call is TRBV2, the J call TRBJ2-2; TRBD1 agrees at 7 bases. This CDR3 is 15 amino acids long. The V and J ends lost 2 bases and 0 bases, in that order; junction bases with no gene match: 0. Per the germline V gene, CDR1 is SNHLY and CDR2 is FYNNEI. For the CDR3, the DNA is TGTGCCAGCAGTGAACAGGGGGCGAACACCGGGGAGCTGTTTTTT. Translated: CASSEQGANTGELFF.

This clonotype has only one observation. V is TRBV20-1 and J is TRBJ2-1, with 11 bases aligning to TRBD2. With V trimmed by 5 bases and J by 4 bases, 4 bases remained unmatched. The germline V gene has CDR1 DFQATT and CDR2 SNEGSKA (reference sequence). The CDR3 has 14 residues. CDR3 residues: CSADGLAGYNEQFF. The CDR3 region has the DNA TGCAGTGCTGACGGACTAGCGGGTTACAATGAGCAGTTCTTC.

The V call is TRBV11-2, the J call TRBJ2-7; TRBD1 matches at 8 bases. V lost 2 bases to trimming and J lost 7 bases; unmatched junction nucleotides: 7. The CDR3 consists of 14 residues. Germline CDR1 reads SGHAT; CDR2 reads FQNNGV. The CDR3 nucleotides read TGTGCCAGCAGCTTATTCCAGGGGGCGAGAGAGCAGTACTTC. Protein sequence: CASSLFQGAREQYF.

The rearrangement joins TRBV19 to TRBJ2-1; D is uncertain. The V gene lost 3 bases and the J gene lost 4 bases, with 10 bases spanning the gap. Germline CDR1 is LNHDA and CDR2 is SQIVND (reference sequence). The CDR3 runs 14 residues. The chain's CDR3 is CASSIPGGYNEQFF. In DNA form, the CDR3 reads TGTGCCAGTAGTATCCCGGGTGGGTACAATGAGCAGTTCTTC.

The chain is built from TRBV3-1 and TRBJ1-1, with D perhaps matching TRBD1 (6 bases). This CDR3 region has 12 residues. Trimming shortened V by 1 base and J by 8 bases, and 8 bases separated the two germline ends. CDR1 and CDR2 from the germline V gene are LGHDT and YNNKEL (reference sequence). The CDR3 sequence is CASSQGQDEAFF. The CDR3 DNA is TGTGCCAGCAGCCAAGGACAGGACGAAGCTTTCTTT. The variable domain in full, with the rest retrieved from reference TRBV3-1 and TRBJ1-1, is DTAVSQTPKYLVTQMGNDKSIKCEQNLGHDTMYWYKQDSKKFLKIMFSYNNKELIINETVPNRFSPKSPDKAHLNLHINSLELGDSAVYFCASSQGQDEAFFGQGTRLTVV.

This chain uses TRBV2 with TRBJ2-1; D uncertain. V dropped 6 bases and J dropped 9 bases, with 9 bases sitting between them. The V gene's germline CDR1 is SNHLY and CDR2 FYNNEI. The CDR3 totals 11 residues. The chain's CDR3 is CASSGSVEQFF. The CDR3 coding sequence is TGTGCCAGCAGCGGAAGTGTTGAGCAGTTCTTC.

The chain carries TRBV3-1 and TRBJ2-5; 9 bases match TRBD1. The CDR3 extends over 16 amino acids. Germline CDR1 reads LGHDT; CDR2 reads YNNKEL (reference sequence). V trimming: 3 bases; J trimming: 2 bases; junction bases outside the gene matches: 7. In DNA, the CDR3 is TGTGCCAGCAGCCATTTCCGGGACAGGGCTCAAGAGACCCAGTACTTC. Its protein is CASSHFRDRAQETQYF.

The V and J genes are TRBV3-1 and TRBJ2-5, with 8 positions matching TRBD1. V shed 2 bases, J shed 2 bases, and the junction held 7 bases outside the gene matches. CDR1 is LGHDT and CDR2 is YNNKEL in the germline V gene (reference sequence). The CDR3 spans 16 residues. The CDR3 DNA reads as TGTGCCAGCAGCCAACCTCGGACAGGGAGACAAGAGACCCAGTACTTC. Amino acids: CASSQPRTGRQETQYF.

The CDR3 coding sequence is TGTGCCAGCAGCCTCGGGACCCCGGAGGTGGAGACCCAGTACTTC. Protein: CASSLGTPEVETQYF. The chain uses TRBV7-2 and TRBJ2-5; TRBD1 or TRBD2 may be the D gene (5 bases each). Trimming removed 5 bases from V and 5 bases from J, with 18 bases in between. In germline, CDR1 is SGHTA, CDR2 FQGNSA. The CDR3 contains 15 residues.